Listed here is a single TCR beta chain. The data are from a study of blood T cell repertoires in COVID-19. Overall study context: PBMCs, B-cell-depleted T cells, or T cells were the source of the cDNA or gDNA that made up the material.

The CDR3 covers 14 residues. The germline gives CDR1 SGHKS, CDR2 YYEKEE (reference sequence). The trim removed 0 bases at V and 5 bases at J, leaving 0 bases unmatched. Original analysis: Reference gene primer amplification gave estimated nucleated cell counts. Sequencing used immunoSEQ multiplex PCR; TCRdb keeps in-frame clones, though not all of them. V, J and clone size derive from that table, while D and trimming were established from the DNA sequence. The sample holds about 200,000 clones, almost 90% seen once. This chain connects TRBV5-5 to TRBJ1-5, with TRBD1 identical over 9 bases. This sequence originates from a man aged 50-60 years with acute or convalescent COVID-19. The sample taken for sequencing was peripheral blood. CDR3 loop: CASSLGTGDQPQHF. The CDR3 DNA sequence: TGTGCCAGCAGCTTGGGGACAGGGGATCAGCCCCAGCATTTT. The entire variable domain, with the rest obtained from reference TRBV5-5 and TRBJ1-5, is as follows: DAGVTQSPTHLIKTRGQQVTLRCSPISGHKSVSWYQQVLGQGPQFIFQYYEKEERGRGNFPDRFSARQFPNYSSELNVNALLLGDSALYLCASSLGTGDQPQHFGDGTRLSIL.